The sequence of this T cell receptor beta chain was determined in a study of shared clonotypes between healthy human individuals. CDR1 is KGHSH, CDR2 LQKENI, per germline. V dropped 1 base and J dropped 0 bases, with 15 bases sitting between them. CDR3 size: 17 residues. Only in-frame clones appear in the TCRdb table, and some are missing; sequencing was by immunoSEQ multiplex PCR. Of 1 million to 1.3 million clones detected, roughly 74% appear once; the ten largest clones hold more than 0.55%. This clonotype originated in a man between 18 and 35 years old in good health. Some clones in this sample may be carry-over from other donors' samples. The genes are TRBV18 and TRBJ1-1, with D perhaps matching TRBD1 (6 bases). Input material: memory CD4+ T cells from PBMCs. Subset defined: CD45RA-negative fraction. In DNA form, the CDR3 reads TGTGCCAGCTCACCACGGTCGACAGGCCCAATGAACACTGAAGCTTTCTTT. It translates to CASSPRSTGPMNTEAFF.